The source of this TCR beta chain is a study of tumor-infiltrating lymphocytes in primary liver carcinoma. For the study at large: Tissue type made little difference to sample yields of roughly 3.5 to 7.13 million productive TCRbeta reads.

This clonotype showed up just a few times. Its specificity is not known. General study findings and limits: Paired tumor-adjacent and tumor-blood samples overlapped less than tumor region pairs did. Blood fell significantly below tumors in its top-250-clone fraction (p = 0.039).

The template, about 500 ng total RNA, yielded TCR beta cDNA made with a constant-region primer. It was through three nested multiplex PCR rounds of slightly modified ARM-PCR that TCR beta libraries arose. The study ran its first two PCR rounds for approximately 10 cycles each, using TRBV1-TRBV30 forward primers and a C-beta reverse primer. TCRdb re-called the multiplex PCR reads with MiXCR, one entry per CDR3 protein. The sample records 150,000 to 200,000 distinct CDR3 sequences, around 60% being singletons. The CDR3 contains 11 residues. V was clipped by 6 bases and J by 1 base, with 1 base between them. Both blood RNA, taken from unsorted whole blood, and germline DNA were extracted.

This chain joins TRBV12-3 or TRBV12-4 and TRBJ1-3; the D is unclear. Material for sequencing was peripheral blood. The TCR sequence derives from a man in his forties with primary liver carcinoma and hepatitis B virus infection. CDR3 sequence (DNA): TGTGCCAGCAGATCTGGAAACACCATATATTTT. It yields the protein CASRSGNTIYF.